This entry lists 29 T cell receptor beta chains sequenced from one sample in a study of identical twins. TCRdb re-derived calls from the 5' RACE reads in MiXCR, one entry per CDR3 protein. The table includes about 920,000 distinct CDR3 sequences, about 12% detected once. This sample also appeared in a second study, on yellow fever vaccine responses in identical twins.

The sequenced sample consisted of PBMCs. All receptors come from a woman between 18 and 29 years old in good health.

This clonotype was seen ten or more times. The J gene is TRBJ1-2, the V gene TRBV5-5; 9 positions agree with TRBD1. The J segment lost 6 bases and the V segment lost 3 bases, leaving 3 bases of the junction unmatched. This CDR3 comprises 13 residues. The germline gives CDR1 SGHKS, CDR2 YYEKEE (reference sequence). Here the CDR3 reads CASSWTGEDGYTF. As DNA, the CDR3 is TGTGCCAGCAGCTGGACAGGGGAGGATGGCTACACCTTC.

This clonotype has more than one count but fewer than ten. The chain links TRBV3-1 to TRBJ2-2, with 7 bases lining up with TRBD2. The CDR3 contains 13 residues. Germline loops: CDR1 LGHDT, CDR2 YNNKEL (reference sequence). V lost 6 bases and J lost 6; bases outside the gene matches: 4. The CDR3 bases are TGTGCCAGCAGAAACAGCGGGGCCGGGGAGCTGTTTTTT. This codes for CASRNSGAGELFF.

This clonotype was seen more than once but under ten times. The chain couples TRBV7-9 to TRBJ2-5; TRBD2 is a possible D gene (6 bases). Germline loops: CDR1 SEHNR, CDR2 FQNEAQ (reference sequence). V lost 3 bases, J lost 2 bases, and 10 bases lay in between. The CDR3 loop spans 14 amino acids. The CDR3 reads CASSFRGKQETQYF. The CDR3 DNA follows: TGTGCCAGCAGCTTTCGCGGGAAACAAGAGACCCAGTACTTC.

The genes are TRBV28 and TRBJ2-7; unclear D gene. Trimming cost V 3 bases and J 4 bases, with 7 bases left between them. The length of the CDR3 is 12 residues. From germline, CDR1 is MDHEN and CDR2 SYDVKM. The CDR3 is CASSLSRYEQYF. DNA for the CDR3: TGTGCCAGCAGTTTGTCGAGGTACGAGCAGTACTTC.

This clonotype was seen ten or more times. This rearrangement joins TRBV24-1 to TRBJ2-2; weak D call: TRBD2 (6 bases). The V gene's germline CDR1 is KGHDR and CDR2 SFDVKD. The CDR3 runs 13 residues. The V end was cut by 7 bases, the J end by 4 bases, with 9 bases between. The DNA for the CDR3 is TGTGCCACCAGAGGAGGGTCCACCGGGGAGCTGTTTTTT. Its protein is CATRGGSTGELFF.

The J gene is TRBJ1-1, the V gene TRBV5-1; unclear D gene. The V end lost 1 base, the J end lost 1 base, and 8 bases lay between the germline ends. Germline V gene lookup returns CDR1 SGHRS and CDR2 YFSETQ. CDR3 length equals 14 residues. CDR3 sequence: CASSLYYGNTEAFF. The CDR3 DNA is TGCGCCAGCAGCTTGTATTACGGGAACACTGAAGCTTTCTTT.

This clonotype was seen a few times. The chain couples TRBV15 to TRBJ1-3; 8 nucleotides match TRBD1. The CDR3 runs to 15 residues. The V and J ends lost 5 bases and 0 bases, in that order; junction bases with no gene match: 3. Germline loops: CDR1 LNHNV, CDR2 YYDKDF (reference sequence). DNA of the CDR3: TGTGCCACCAGCTCTACAGGGGGCTCTGGAAACACCATATATTTT. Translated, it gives CATSSTGGSGNTIYF.

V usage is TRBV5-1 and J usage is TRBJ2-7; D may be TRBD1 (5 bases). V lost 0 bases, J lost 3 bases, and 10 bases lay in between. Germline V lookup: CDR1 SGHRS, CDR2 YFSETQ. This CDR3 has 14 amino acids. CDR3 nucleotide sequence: TGCGCCAGCAGCTTGGGTTCAGGGAACTACGAGCAGTACTTC. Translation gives CASSLGSGNYEQYF.

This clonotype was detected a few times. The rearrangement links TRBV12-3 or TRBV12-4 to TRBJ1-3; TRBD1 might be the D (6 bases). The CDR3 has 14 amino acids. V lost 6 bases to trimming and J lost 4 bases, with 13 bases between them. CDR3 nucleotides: TGTGCCAGCAGGACCGGGACAACCGGAAACACCATATATTTT. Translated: CASRTGTTGNTIYF.

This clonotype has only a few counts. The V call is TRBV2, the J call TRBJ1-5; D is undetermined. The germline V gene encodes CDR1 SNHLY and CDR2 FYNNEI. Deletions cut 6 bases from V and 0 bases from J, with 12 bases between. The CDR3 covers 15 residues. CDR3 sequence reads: CASRGIRDSNQPQHF. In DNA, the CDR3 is TGTGCCAGCAGGGGGATTAGGGATAGCAATCAGCCCCAGCATTTT. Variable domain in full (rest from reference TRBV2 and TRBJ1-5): EPEVTQTPSHQVTQMGQEVILRCVPISNHLYFYWYRQILGQKVEFLVSFYNNEISEKSEIFDDQFSVERPDGSNFTLKIRSTKLEDSAMYFCASRGIRDSNQPQHFGDGTRLSIL.

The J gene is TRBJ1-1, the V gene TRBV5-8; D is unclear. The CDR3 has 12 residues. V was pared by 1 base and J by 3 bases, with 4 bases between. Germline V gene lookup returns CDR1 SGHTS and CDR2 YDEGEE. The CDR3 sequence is CASSLWYTEAFF. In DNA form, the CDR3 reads TGTGCCAGCAGCTTGTGGTACACTGAAGCTTTCTTT.

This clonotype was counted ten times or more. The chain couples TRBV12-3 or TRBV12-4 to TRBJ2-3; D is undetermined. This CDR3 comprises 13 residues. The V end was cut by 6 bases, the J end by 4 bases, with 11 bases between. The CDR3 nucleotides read TGTGCCAGCAGCCTAATCTCGCCAGATACGCAGTATTTT. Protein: CASSLISPDTQYF.

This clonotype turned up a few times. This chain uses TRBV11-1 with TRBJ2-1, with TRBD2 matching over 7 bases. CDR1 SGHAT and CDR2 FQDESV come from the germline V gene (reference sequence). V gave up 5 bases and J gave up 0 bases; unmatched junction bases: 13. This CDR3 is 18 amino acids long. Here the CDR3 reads CASSKIQPGGYSYNEQFF. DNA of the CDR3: TGTGCCAGCAGCAAAATACAGCCGGGGGGATACTCCTACAATGAGCAGTTCTTC.

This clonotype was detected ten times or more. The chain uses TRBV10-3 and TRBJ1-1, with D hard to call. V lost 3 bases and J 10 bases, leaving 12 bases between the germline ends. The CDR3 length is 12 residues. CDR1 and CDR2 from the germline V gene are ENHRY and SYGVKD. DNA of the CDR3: TGTGCCATCAGTGATTCACTTTTTTCAGCTTTCTTT. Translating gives CAISDSLFSAFF.

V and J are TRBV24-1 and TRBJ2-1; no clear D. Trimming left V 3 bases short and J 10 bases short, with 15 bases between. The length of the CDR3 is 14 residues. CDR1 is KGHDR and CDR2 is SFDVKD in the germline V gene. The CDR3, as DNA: TGTGCCACCAGTGATCCCCTCCGGAACTACGAGCAGTTCTTC. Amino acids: CATSDPLRNYEQFF.

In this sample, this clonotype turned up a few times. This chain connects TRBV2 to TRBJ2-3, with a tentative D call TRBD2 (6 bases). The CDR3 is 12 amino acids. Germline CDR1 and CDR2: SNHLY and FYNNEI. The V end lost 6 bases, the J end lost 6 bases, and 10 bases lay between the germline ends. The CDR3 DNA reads TGTGCCAGCAGACCCCGGGGGGATACGCAGTATTTT. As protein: CASRPRGDTQYF.

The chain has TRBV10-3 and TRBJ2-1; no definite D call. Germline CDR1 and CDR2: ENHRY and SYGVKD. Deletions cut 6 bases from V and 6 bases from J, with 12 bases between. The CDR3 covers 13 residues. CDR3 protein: CAISGRDLNEQFF. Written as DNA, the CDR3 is TGTGCCATCAGCGGACGAGATCTCAATGAGCAGTTCTTC.

The CDR3 here is CASGFNLGTGGLLDTQYF. The CDR3 coding sequence is TGTGCTAGTGGTTTCAATCTAGGGACAGGAGGGTTACTAGATACGCAGTATTTT. The rearrangement links TRBV12-5 to TRBJ2-3; 8 nucleotides line up with TRBD1. Per germline, CDR1 LGHNT and CDR2 FRNRAP. The CDR3 runs to 18 residues. V shed 3 bases and J 5 bases; nucleotides not matched to a gene: 16.

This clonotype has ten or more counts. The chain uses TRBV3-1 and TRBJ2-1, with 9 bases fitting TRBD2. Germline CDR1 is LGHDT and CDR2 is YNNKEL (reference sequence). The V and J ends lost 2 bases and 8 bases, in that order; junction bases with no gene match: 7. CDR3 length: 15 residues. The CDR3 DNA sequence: TGTGCCAGCAGCCAAATCCTAGCGGGGAGGGATGAGCAGTTCTTC. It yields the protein CASSQILAGRDEQFF.

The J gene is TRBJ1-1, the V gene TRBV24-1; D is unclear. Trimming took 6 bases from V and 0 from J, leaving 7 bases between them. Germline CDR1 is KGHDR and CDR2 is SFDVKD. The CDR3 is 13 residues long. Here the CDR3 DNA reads TGTGCCACCAGTAATCAGTTGAACACTGAAGCTTTCTTT. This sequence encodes CATSNQLNTEAFF.

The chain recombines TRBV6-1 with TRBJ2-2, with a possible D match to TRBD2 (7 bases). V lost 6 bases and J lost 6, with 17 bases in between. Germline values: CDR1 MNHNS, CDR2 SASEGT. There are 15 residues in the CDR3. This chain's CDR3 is CASRRQGGAPGELFF. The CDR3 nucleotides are TGTGCCAGCAGGCGACAAGGGGGGGCACCCGGGGAGCTGTTTTTT.

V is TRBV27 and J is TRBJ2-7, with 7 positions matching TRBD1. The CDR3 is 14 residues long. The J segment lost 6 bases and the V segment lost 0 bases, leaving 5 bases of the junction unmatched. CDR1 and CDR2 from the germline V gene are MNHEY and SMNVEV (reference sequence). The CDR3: CASSLSRQGSEQYF. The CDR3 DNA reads TGTGCCAGCAGTTTATCGCGACAGGGTAGCGAGCAGTACTTC.

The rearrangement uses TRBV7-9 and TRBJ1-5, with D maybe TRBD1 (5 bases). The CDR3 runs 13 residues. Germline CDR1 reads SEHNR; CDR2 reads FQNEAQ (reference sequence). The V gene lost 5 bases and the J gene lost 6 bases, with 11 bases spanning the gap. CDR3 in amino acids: CASSREGSQPQHF. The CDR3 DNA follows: TGTGCCAGCAGCAGGGAGGGGAGTCAGCCCCAGCATTTT.

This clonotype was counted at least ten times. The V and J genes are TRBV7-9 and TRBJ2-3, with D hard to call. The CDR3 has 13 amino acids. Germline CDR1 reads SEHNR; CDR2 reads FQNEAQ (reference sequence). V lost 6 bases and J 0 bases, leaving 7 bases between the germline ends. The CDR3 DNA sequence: TGTGCCAGCAGTTCCTCTAGCACAGATACGCAGTATTTT. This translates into CASSSSSTDTQYF.

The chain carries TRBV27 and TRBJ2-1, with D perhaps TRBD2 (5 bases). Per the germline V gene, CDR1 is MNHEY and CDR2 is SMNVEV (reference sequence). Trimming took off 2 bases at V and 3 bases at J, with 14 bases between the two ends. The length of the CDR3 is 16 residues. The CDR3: CASSLNERPHYNEQFF. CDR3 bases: TGTGCCAGCAGTTTAAACGAGCGGCCCCACTACAATGAGCAGTTCTTC.

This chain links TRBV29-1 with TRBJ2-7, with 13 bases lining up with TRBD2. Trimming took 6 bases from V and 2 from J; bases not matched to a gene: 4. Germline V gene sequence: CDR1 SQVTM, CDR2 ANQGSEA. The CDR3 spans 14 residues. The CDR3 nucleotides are TGCAGCGTGACTAGCGGGAGGCCTCCCTACGAGCAGTACTTC. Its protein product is CSVTSGRPPYEQYF.

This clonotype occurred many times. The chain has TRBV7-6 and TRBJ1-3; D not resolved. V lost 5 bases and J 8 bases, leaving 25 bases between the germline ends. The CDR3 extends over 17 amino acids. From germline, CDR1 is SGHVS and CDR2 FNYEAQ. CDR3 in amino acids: CASSPRAYGEWADTIYF. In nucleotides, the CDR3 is TGTGCCAGCAGCCCTAGAGCCTATGGGGAATGGGCGGACACCATATATTTT.

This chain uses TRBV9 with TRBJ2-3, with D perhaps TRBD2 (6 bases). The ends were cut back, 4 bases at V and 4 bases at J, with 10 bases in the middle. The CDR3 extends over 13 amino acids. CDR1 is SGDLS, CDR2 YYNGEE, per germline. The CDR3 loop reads CASSPREPDTQYF. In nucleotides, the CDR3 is TGTGCCAGCAGCCCGCGGGAACCAGATACGCAGTATTTT.

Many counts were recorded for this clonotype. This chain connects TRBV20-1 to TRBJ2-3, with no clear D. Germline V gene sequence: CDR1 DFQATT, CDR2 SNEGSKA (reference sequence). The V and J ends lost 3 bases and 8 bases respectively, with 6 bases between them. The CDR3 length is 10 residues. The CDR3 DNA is TGCAGTGCTAGTTCCCCTACGCAGTATTTT. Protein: CSASSPTQYF.